Listed below are T cell receptor beta chains from one sample, sequenced in a study of blood T cell repertoires in COVID-19. Repertoires were generated with immunoSEQ multiplex PCR, while TCRdb's copy carries only in-frame clones and drops some. The sample yields some 210,000 clones, 81% seen once. Sequencing used PBMCs or T cells enriched from blood (not recorded which). The receptors stem from a woman aged 45-60 years with acute COVID-19. Both conserved end residues are part of each CDR3. D genes are given only for firm matches.

D: NA
J: TRBJ2-7
V: TRBV4-3
CDR3: CASSQDSRVSPYYEQYF

D: NA
J: TRBJ2-5
V: TRBV6-5
CDR3: CASSSFPRGQETQYF

D: TRBD1
J: TRBJ1-2
V: TRBV6-5
CDR3: CASRADRAVNYGYTF

D: NA
J: TRBJ1-5
V: TRBV6-5
CDR3: CASSPDSYQPQHF

D: NA
J: TRBJ1-6
V: TRBV27
CDR3: CASSFGQGNSPLHF

D: TRBD2
J: TRBJ2-1
V: TRBV27
CDR3: CASSLYGTSGASYNEQFF

D: NA
J: TRBJ1-5
V: TRBV3-1/TRBV3-2
CDR3: CASSQDRRNQPQHF

D: TRBD1
J: TRBJ2-5
V: TRBV24-1
CDR3: CATSDPIQGARETQYF

D: NA
J: TRBJ1-5
V: TRBV25-1
CDR3: CASSDISDNQPQHF

D: NA
J: TRBJ1-5
V: TRBV6-2/TRBV6-3
CDR3: CASSYSAPAGSGNQPQHF

D: NA
J: TRBJ1-3
V: TRBV2
CDR3: CASSELERRGTGAGNTIYF

D: NA
J: TRBJ2-5
V: TRBV11-1
CDR3: CASSSFETQYF

D: TRBD1
J: TRBJ1-4
V: TRBV7-9
CDR3: CASSPGTGGEENEKLFF

D: NA
J: TRBJ1-2
V: TRBV10-1
CDR3: CASRYLQGGYGYTF

D: TRBD2
J: TRBJ2-1
V: TRBV5-6
CDR3: CASSLPSGANEQFF

D: NA
J: TRBJ1-5
V: TRBV24-1
CDR3: CATSDGQFGASNQPQHF

D: NA
J: TRBJ2-2
V: TRBV19
CDR3: CASSIVLRINTGELFF

D: NA
J: TRBJ1-4
V: TRBV4-1
CDR3: CASSQGAGSNEKLFF

D: TRBD1
J: TRBJ1-6
V: TRBV5-1
CDR3: CASSLAGDSGAGSYNSPLHF

D: TRBD1
J: TRBJ2-7
V: TRBV7-2
CDR3: CASSLNRGESYEQYF

D: NA
J: TRBJ2-1
V: TRBV5-1
CDR3: CASSSRLDNEQFF

D: NA
J: TRBJ2-7
V: TRBV5-4
CDR3: CASSASSSGYEQYF

D: TRBD1
J: TRBJ2-7
V: TRBV2
CDR3: CASRDFRDRNPYEQYF

D: TRBD2
J: TRBJ2-1
V: TRBV24-1
CDR3: CATSDYGLAGGPQFF

D: TRBD1
J: TRBJ1-2
V: TRBV6-4
CDR3: CASSDSAGTGGPNYGYTF

D: NA
J: TRBJ1-2
V: TRBV5-1
CDR3: CASSLVLNYGYTF

D: NA
J: TRBJ1-1
V: TRBV30
CDR3: CAWSGSTHTEAFF

D: TRBD1
J: TRBJ1-5
V: TRBV6-2/TRBV6-3
CDR3: CASSPGTGGNQPQHF

D: NA
J: TRBJ1-6
V: TRBV19
CDR3: CASICRLWDNSPLHF

D: TRBD2
J: TRBJ2-5
V: TRBV30
CDR3: CAWSPPSWLAGEEETQYF

D: TRBD2
J: TRBJ2-3
V: TRBV5-1
CDR3: CASSLRGGDTQYF

D: NA
J: TRBJ1-3
V: TRBV11-2
CDR3: CASSLDRSSGNTIYF

D: TRBD1
J: TRBJ1-2
V: TRBV14
CDR3: CASSGQGLYGYTF

D: TRBD1
J: TRBJ2-7
V: TRBV6-6
CDR3: CASSKGTGPSYEQYF

D: TRBD1
J: TRBJ2-1
V: TRBV7-9
CDR3: CASSSQPGQGGNEQFF

D: TRBD2
J: TRBJ2-3
V: TRBV3-1/TRBV3-2
CDR3: CASSQTSGRADTQYF

D: TRBD2
J: TRBJ2-7
V: TRBV10-3
CDR3: CAISELSGKAYEQYF